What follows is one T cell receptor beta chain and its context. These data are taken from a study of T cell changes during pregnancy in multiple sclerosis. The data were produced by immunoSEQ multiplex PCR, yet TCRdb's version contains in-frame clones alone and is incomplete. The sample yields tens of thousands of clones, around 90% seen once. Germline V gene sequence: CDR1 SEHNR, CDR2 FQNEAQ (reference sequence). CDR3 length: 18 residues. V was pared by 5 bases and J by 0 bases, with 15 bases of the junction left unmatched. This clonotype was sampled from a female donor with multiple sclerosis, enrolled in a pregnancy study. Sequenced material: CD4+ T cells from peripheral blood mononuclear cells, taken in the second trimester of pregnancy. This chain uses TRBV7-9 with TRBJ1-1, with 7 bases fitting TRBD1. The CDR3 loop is CASSLPTGRPRMNTEAFF. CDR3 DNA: TGTGCCAGCAGCCTCCCGACAGGGAGGCCCCGTATGAACACTGAAGCTTTCTTT.